A selection of T cell receptor beta chains follows, all from one sample in a study of Ad26.COV2.S vaccination and SARS-CoV-2 variants. Sequenced by immunoSEQ multiplex PCR; TCRdb stores in-frame clones only, minus some. Of 440,000 or so clones in the sample, roughly 87% were seen once. Specimen: peripheral blood, collected in a trial of Ad26.COV2.S vaccine versus placebo. The receptors originated from a person between 18 and 59 years old who received the Ad26.COV2.S COVID-19 vaccine or a placebo. Each CDR3 is given with its conserved first and last residue. D genes are given only for firm matches. Part of the rows lack a size; the others show once, few, many or a class for expanded clones.

J | size | D | length | V | CDR3 | DNA
TRBJ2-7 | . | TRBD2 | 17 | TRBV6-2/TRBV6-3 | CASSYPGLAGVVYEQYF | TGTGCCAGCAGTTACCCCGGACTAGCGGGAGTGGTTTACGAGCAGTACTTC
TRBJ2-7 | . | . | 15 | TRBV5-3 | CARSLTGGGSYEQYF | TGTGCCAGAAGCTTGACCGGGGGTGGCTCCTACGAGCAGTACTTC
TRBJ2-5 | . | TRBD2 | 14 | TRBV20-1 | CSASSGLAGETQYF | TGCAGTGCTAGTAGTGGCCTAGCGGGAGAGACCCAGTACTTC
TRBJ2-7 | . | . | 15 | TRBV5-4 | CASSFDGDLSYEQYF | TGTGCCAGCAGCTTTGACGGGGATCTATCCTACGAGCAGTACTTC
TRBJ2-1 | . | TRBD2 | 15 | TRBV5-1 | CASSILAGDYNEQFF | TGCGCCAGCAGCATCCTAGCGGGAGACTACAATGAGCAGTTCTTC
TRBJ2-3 | . | . | 13 | TRBV7-2 | CASSPQGTDTQYF | TGTGCCAGCAGCCCTCAGGGGACAGATACGCAGTATTTT
TRBJ1-1 | once | . | 15 | TRBV7-2 | CASSLFGRKNTEAFF | TGTGCCAGCAGCTTATTTGGCAGGAAGAACACTGAAGCTTTCTTT
TRBJ2-7 | . | . | 15 | TRBV7-2 | CASSFERGPLYEQYF | TGTGCCAGCAGCTTCGAGCGTGGCCCCCTCTACGAGCAGTACTTC
TRBJ2-5 | . | TRBD1 | 15 | TRBV29-1 | CSVEPTGGRQETQYF | TGCAGCGTTGAACCGACAGGGGGCCGGCAAGAGACCCAGTACTTC
TRBJ1-6 | . | . | 16 | TRBV21-1 | CASSKASFVRNSPLHF | TGTGCCAGCAGCAAAGCTTCCTTTGTACGCAATTCACCCCTCCACTTT
TRBJ2-3 | . | . | 13 | TRBV19 | CASSARLQDTQYF | TGTGCCAGTAGTGCGCGACTACAAGATACGCAGTATTTT
TRBJ1-2 | . | . | 13 | TRBV30 | CAWGRGGDYGYTF | TGTGCCTGGGGCAGGGGAGGTGACTATGGCTACACCTTC
TRBJ2-2 | . | TRBD2 | 12 | TRBV28 | CASRISGGGLFF | TGTGCCAGCCGAATCTCCGGGGGGGGGCTGTTTTTT
TRBJ2-5 | . | . | 14 | TRBV7-8 | CASSLVGGKETQYF | TGTGCCAGCAGCTTGGTAGGAGGGAAGGAGACCCAGTACTTC
TRBJ2-1 | . | . | 16 | TRBV19 | CASIRRWGGDYNEQFF | TGTGCCAGTATTCGTCGTTGGGGAGGAGACTACAATGAGCAGTTCTTC
TRBJ2-1 | . | . | 17 | TRBV19 | CASSIDKTSGGFNEQFF | TGTGCCAGTAGTATAGATAAGACCAGCGGAGGGTTCAATGAGCAGTTCTTC
TRBJ1-1 | . | . | 13 | TRBV7-2 | CASSLTRVTEAFF | TGTGCCAGCAGCTTAACCCGGGTGACTGAAGCTTTCTTT
TRBJ1-1 | . | . | 15 | TRBV2 | CASPSSGAMNTEAFF | TGTGCCAGCCCTTCCTCCGGGGCGATGAACACTGAAGCTTTCTTT
TRBJ2-3 | . | . | 13 | TRBV6-1 | CASSEGSSDTQYF | TGTGCCAGCAGTGAAGGGTCGTCAGATACGCAGTATTTT
TRBJ2-5 | . | TRBD2 | 16 | TRBV28 | CASSFRTSGYQETQYF | TGTGCCAGCAGTTTTCGGACTAGCGGATACCAAGAGACCCAGTACTTC
TRBJ2-6 | . | . | 18 | TRBV28 | CASSPPRGRSLGANVLTF | TGTGCCAGCAGTCCTCCCCGGGGGCGTAGCCTTGGGGCCAACGTCCTGACTTTC
TRBJ1-6 | . | . | 13 | TRBV12-3/TRBV12-4 | CASTRTLNSPLHF | TGTGCCAGCACCAGGACCCTCAATTCACCCCTCCACTTT
TRBJ2-5 | . | . | 13 | TRBV27 | CASSHGTLETQYF | TGTGCCAGCAGCCACGGGACCCTTGAGACCCAGTACTTC
TRBJ2-7 | . | TRBD2 | 13 | TRBV4-2 | CASGLAGGNEQYF | TGTGCCAGTGGACTAGCGGGAGGCAACGAGCAGTACTTC
TRBJ1-1 | once | TRBD1 | 15 | TRBV9 | CASSVGAGGNTEAFF | TGTGCCAGCAGCGTAGGAGCAGGGGGGAACACTGAAGCTTTCTTT
TRBJ1-1 | . | . | 13 | TRBV7-9 | CASSLQLNTEAFF | TGTGCCAGCAGCTTACAGCTGAACACTGAAGCTTTCTTT
TRBJ1-5 | . | . | 13 | TRBV10-3 | CATRGVGNQPQHF | TGTGCCACCCGGGGCGTCGGCAATCAGCCCCAGCATTTT
TRBJ1-5 | few | . | 15 | TRBV27 | CASTSLRHSGGPQHF | TGTGCCAGCACATCCCTGCGACACTCCGGGGGGCCCCAGCATTTT
TRBJ2-2 | few | . | 13 | TRBV7-9 | CAAGRGSTGELFF | TGTGCCGCGGGACGGGGGTCCACCGGGGAGCTGTTTTTT
TRBJ2-1 | . | . | 15 | TRBV7-2 | CASSSQTTDYNEQFF | TGTGCCAGCAGCTCTCAGACAACTGACTACAATGAGCAGTTCTTC
TRBJ2-7 | few | . | 15 | TRBV5-5 | CASSLSTSRTYEQYF | TGTGCCAGCAGCTTGTCGACTTCTAGGACGTACGAGCAGTACTTC
TRBJ2-2 | . | . | 14 | TRBV24-1 | CATMGLDNTGELFF | TGTGCCACAATGGGGCTAGATAACACCGGGGAGCTGTTTTTT
TRBJ2-5 | . | TRBD2 | 16 | TRBV11-2 | CASSTGTSGNRETQYF | TGTGCCAGCAGCACCGGGACTAGCGGGAATCGAGAGACCCAGTACTTC
TRBJ2-7 | once | TRBD1 | 15 | TRBV6-1 | CASSEPGQGSYEQYF | TGTGCCAGCAGTGAGCCGGGACAGGGGTCCTACGAGCAGTACTTC
TRBJ2-7 | . | . | 15 | TRBV19 | CASSIDIGRPGDRYF | TGTGCCAGTAGTATAGATATTGGCCGTCCAGGGGATCGGTACTTC
TRBJ2-1 | . | TRBD1 | 18 | TRBV27 | CASSLSWSTGGRYNEQFF | TGTGCCAGCAGTTTATCTTGGAGTACAGGGGGCCGATACAATGAGCAGTTCTTC
TRBJ2-7 | once | . | 14 | TRBV7-2 | CASSRDGASYEQYF | TGTGCCAGCAGCAGGGACGGTGCCTCCTACGAGCAGTACTTC
TRBJ2-5 | . | TRBD1 | 12 | TRBV15 | CAIRDRFETQYF | TGTGCCATCAGGGACAGGTTCGAGACCCAGTACTTC
TRBJ2-5 | . | TRBD2 | 15 | TRBV5-1 | CASRGTSGRMETQYF | TGCGCCAGCAGGGGGACTAGCGGGAGAATGGAGACCCAGTACTTC
TRBJ2-1 | . | TRBD2 | 17 | TRBV25-1 | CASSAPRTSGKYNEQFF | TGTGCCAGCAGTGCCCCCCGGACTAGCGGGAAATACAATGAGCAGTTCTTC
TRBJ2-1 | . | . | 12 | TRBV9 | CASSLDPLERFF | TGTGCCAGCAGCCTCGACCCCTTAGAGCGGTTCTTC
TRBJ2-7 | . | TRBD1 | 15 | TRBV4-3 | CASSQDTGTGGEQYF | TGCGCCAGCAGCCAGGATACCGGGACAGGGGGCGAGCAGTACTTC
TRBJ2-2 | . | . | 12 | TRBV7-9 | CASSSSAGELFF | TGTGCCAGCAGCTCTAGTGCCGGGGAGCTGTTTTTT
TRBJ2-7 | . | . | 13 | TRBV5-1 | CASSLSQGYEQYF | TGCGCCAGCAGCTTGTCACAGGGCTACGAGCAGTACTTC
TRBJ2-7 | . | TRBD1 | 15 | TRBV27 | CASSPLRDRHYEQYF | TGTGCCAGCAGTCCGTTGAGGGACAGACACTACGAGCAGTACTTC
TRBJ2-2 | . | . | 12 | TRBV28 | CASRTVTGELFF | TGTGCCAGCAGGACGGTCACCGGGGAGCTGTTTTTT
TRBJ2-5 | . | . | 14 | TRBV6-2/TRBV6-3 | CASSYTTAEGTQYF | TGTGCCAGCAGTTACACGACTGCCGAGGGGACCCAGTACTTC
TRBJ2-7 | . | . | 15 | TRBV6-1 | CASSEVVGSSYEQYF | TGTGCCAGCAGTGAAGTAGTCGGGAGCTCCTACGAGCAGTACTTC
TRBJ2-1 | . | TRBD2 | 15 | TRBV19 | CASSRGSISYNEQFF | TGTGCCAGTAGCCGCGGGAGTATCTCCTACAATGAGCAGTTCTTC
TRBJ1-2 | . | TRBD1 | 15 | TRBV24-1 | CATPPVQGPNYGYTF | TGTGCCACCCCCCCCGTACAGGGGCCTAACTATGGCTACACCTTC
TRBJ2-1 | . | . | 14 | TRBV19 | CASSGSRIGNEQFF | TGTGCCAGTAGCGGGAGTCGGATTGGCAATGAGCAGTTCTTC
TRBJ1-1 | . | . | 13 | TRBV18 | CASSLVRNTEAFF | TGTGCCAGCTCACTTGTCAGAAACACTGAAGCTTTCTTT
TRBJ1-1 | . | TRBD1 | 16 | TRBV19 | CASIPRGGQAVREAFF | TGTGCCAGTATCCCAAGGGGTGGACAGGCGGTTCGAGAAGCTTTCTTT
TRBJ2-2 | . | . | 14 | TRBV28 | CASSLGPPSGELFF | TGTGCCAGCAGTTTAGGGCCCCCATCCGGGGAGCTGTTTTTT
TRBJ1-1 | . | . | 9 | TRBV20-1 | CSALNEAFF | TGCAGTGCTCTCAATGAAGCTTTCTTT
TRBJ2-7 | . | . | 12 | TRBV12-3/TRBV12-4 | CASSYSSYEQYF | TGTGCCAGCAGTTATTCCTCCTACGAGCAGTACTTC
TRBJ1-2 | . | . | 12 | TRBV29-1 | CSVKWEGYGYTF | TGCAGCGTTAAGTGGGAGGGCTATGGCTACACCTTC
TRBJ2-3 | . | . | 14 | TRBV27 | CASRGDYLTDTQYF | TGTGCCAGTAGGGGGGACTACCTCACAGATACGCAGTATTTT
TRBJ2-5 | . | . | 12 | TRBV29-1 | CSPGGVRETQYF | TGCAGCCCTGGGGGAGTCCGAGAGACCCAGTACTTC